Following are 10 T cell receptor beta chains from one sample sequenced in a study of CD8+ T cells in alopecia areata. RNA extraction was followed by reverse transcription into cDNA, which acted as the sequencing template. Libraries were prepared by immunoSEQ multiplex PCR; TCRdb keeps only in-frame clonotypes and omits some of them. The table records some 120,000 clones, about 50% of them present only once. What was sequenced was NKG2D-low CD8+ T cells sorted from blood. These receptors were collected from a human donor with alopecia areata.

The chain carries TRBV28 and TRBJ2-7, with a weak D call TRBD2 (5 bases). The V gene's germline CDR1 is MDHEN and CDR2 SYDVKM. V was clipped by 5 bases and J by 0 bases, with 20 bases between them. The CDR3 extends over 17 amino acids. In DNA, the CDR3 is TGTGCCAGCAGTCCCTCCGGGGAAGGGCCGGCCTCCTACGAGCAGTACTTC. This translates into CASSPSGEGPASYEQYF. Together with reference TRBV28 and TRBJ2-7, the CDR3 gives the full variable domain: DVKVTQSSRYLVKRTGEKVFLECVQDMDHENMFWYRQDPGLGLRLIYFSYDVKMKEKGDIPEGYSVSREKKERFSLILESASTNQTSMYLCASSPSGEGPASYEQYFGPGTRLTVT.

V usage is TRBV30 and J usage is TRBJ2-1; D might be TRBD2 (6 bases). The V end lost 4 bases, the J end lost 9 bases, and 13 bases lay between the germline ends. Germline CDR1 GTSNPN, CDR2 SVGIG (reference sequence). This CDR3 spans 12 amino acids. The CDR3 nucleotides are TGTGCCTGGAAACTAGCTGCCCCTGAGCAGTTCTTC. Protein product: CAWKLAAPEQFF.

J is TRBJ2-1 and V is TRBV2; TRBD2 matches at 8 bases. Germline V gene sequence: CDR1 SNHLY, CDR2 FYNNEI. The CDR3 extends over 17 amino acids. V lost 8 bases to trimming and J lost 8 bases; unmatched junction nucleotides: 20. CDR3 protein: CASLGPLPGGTWDEQFF. CDR3 nucleotides: TGTGCCAGCCTCGGGCCCCTACCGGGAGGGACTTGGGATGAGCAGTTCTTC.

The rearrangement joins TRBV5-1 to TRBJ2-4; 10 bases map to TRBD1. Germline CDR1 is SGHRS and CDR2 is YFSETQ. Unmatched junction bases numbered 6, after V lost 0 bases and J lost 9 bases. The CDR3 contains 15 residues. CDR3 protein: CASSLDEGQGGIQYF. CDR3 nucleotides: TGCGCCAGCAGCTTGGATGAAGGACAGGGGGGCATTCAGTACTTC.

The J gene is TRBJ2-7, the V gene TRBV28, with D possibly matching TRBD2 (6 bases). V lost 3 bases and J 0 bases, leaving 15 bases between the germline ends. This CDR3 comprises 16 residues. The germline V gene has CDR1 MDHEN and CDR2 SYDVKM. CDR3 sequence: CASSFNGGMSSYEQYF. The CDR3 DNA is TGTGCCAGCAGTTTCAATGGCGGGATGAGCTCCTACGAGCAGTACTTC.

This clone came up a few times. The chain combines TRBV7-9 with TRBJ2-1, with a weak D call TRBD2 (6 bases). Germline lookup yields CDR1 SEHNR and CDR2 FQNEAQ (reference sequence). Trimming removed 5 bases at V and 12 bases at J, with 14 bases between. The CDR3 sequence is 12 residues long. The CDR3 bases are TGTGCCAGCAGCGGCTTAGCGGAACTGCAGTTCTTC. Its translation is CASSGLAELQFF.

The V and J genes are TRBV9 and TRBJ2-7; D may match TRBD1 or TRBD2 (5 bases each). The germline gives CDR1 SGDLS, CDR2 YYNGEE. Trimming stripped 0 bases from V and 0 bases from J, with 10 bases between. The CDR3 is 15 residues long. DNA of the CDR3: TGTGCCAGCAGCGTAGAAGAGGGGAGCTCCTACGAGCAGTACTTC. Translating it yields CASSVEEGSSYEQYF.

In this sample, this clone turned up a few times. The J gene is TRBJ2-7, the V gene TRBV29-1; D is unclear. Germline V lookup: CDR1 SQVTM, CDR2 ANQGSEA. Trimming cost V 5 bases and J 3 bases, with 11 bases left between them. The CDR3 is made up of 12 amino acids. In nucleotides, the CDR3 is TGCAGCGTTCTCGGATCGAACTACGAGCAGTACTTC. Amino acid sequence: CSVLGSNYEQYF.

J is TRBJ2-3 and V is TRBV28; tentatively, D is TRBD1 (6 bases). The V and J ends lost 3 bases and 1 base respectively, with 14 bases between them. The CDR3 has 16 amino acids. Germline-derived CDR1 and CDR2 are MDHEN and SYDVKM. The CDR3 sequence is CASSLSSGVGTDTQYF. CDR3 DNA: TGTGCCAGCAGTTTGTCCTCAGGGGTCGGCACAGATACGCAGTATTTT.

This clone came up a few times. Other DNA sequences within the sample encode an identical CDR3. The genes are TRBV29-1 and TRBJ2-3, with 10 bases aligning to TRBD2. CDR1 and CDR2 (germline): SQVTM, ANQGSEA. V shed 7 bases and J 4 bases; nucleotides not matched to a gene: 8. The length of the CDR3 is 14 residues. This chain's CDR3 is CSARGLAGADTQYF. As DNA, the CDR3 is TGCAGCGCACGCGGGCTAGCGGGAGCAGATACGCAGTATTTT.